This T cell receptor (beta chain) was obtained from a study of early T cells in non-severe SARS-CoV-2 infection. About the study: The study sequenced bulk RNA from unsorted whole blood, with chains unpaired.

TCRdb processed the 5' RACE reads anew with MiXCR; each CDR3 protein has one entry. The sample carries about 20,000 distinct CDR3 sequences, about 4.3% recorded once. Between the trimmed V and J ends, which lost 4 bases and 7 bases, there was a span of 14 bases. CDR1 and CDR2 (germline): SQVTM, ANQGSEA. CDR3 length: 13 residues. This clonotype was seen more than once but under ten times. The sequenced sample consisted of whole blood. The source of this sequence is an adult who was a healthcare worker with PCR-confirmed SARS-CoV-2 infection or an uninfected control (not recorded which). The V call is TRBV29-1, the J call TRBJ2-4; D assignment may be TRBD1 or TRBD2 (6 bases each). Here the CDR3 DNA reads TGCAGCGTTGCGGCGGGACAAGTCAACATTCAGTACTTC. Translation gives CSVAAGQVNIQYF.